The 6 T cell receptor beta chains given below trace back to one sample, sequenced in a study of cytomegalovirus exposure and HLA in healthy donors. Here immunoSEQ multiplex PCR was the method, and the copy in TCRdb shows in-frame clones only, minus some. The top ten clones hold around 5.5% of a sample with 200,000 to 250,000 clones, approximately 87% of them seen once. The sample was PBMCs. Every receptor here comes from a woman under 30 in good health and CMV-seronegative.

V gene TRBV7-3 combines with J gene TRBJ1-2; tentative D call: TRBD1 (5 bases). Germline CDR1 reads SGHTA; CDR2 reads FQGTGA. V was cut by 4 bases and J by 2 bases, with 11 bases left in between. The CDR3 runs to 14 residues. The CDR3 DNA sequence: TGTGCCAGCAGCTCCCGCCCAGGGAACTATGGCTACACCTTC. Its protein is CASSSRPGNYGYTF.

The rearrangement joins TRBV28 to TRBJ1-5; the D is unclear. Germline V gene data show CDR1 as MDHEN and CDR2 as SYDVKM. This CDR3 has 11 residues. Trimming shortened V by 8 bases and J by 8 bases, and 10 bases separated the two germline ends. The CDR3 loop reads CASGSQEPQHF. CDR3 bases: TGTGCCAGCGGGTCCCAGGAGCCCCAGCATTTT.

The CDR3 sequence is CAWRPTGFNEKLFF. The DNA of the CDR3 is TGTGCCTGGAGACCTACAGGGTTTAATGAAAAACTGTTTTTT. This chain connects TRBV30 to TRBJ1-4; tentative D call: TRBD1 (6 bases). Germline CDR1 and CDR2: GTSNPN and SVGIG (reference sequence). The CDR3 has 14 residues. Trimming left V 3 bases short and J 4 bases short, with 12 bases between.

This chain joins TRBV2 and TRBJ2-2; D is uncertain. Per germline, CDR1 SNHLY and CDR2 FYNNEI. With 5 bases removed from V and 1 base from J, the gap between germline ends came to 5 bases. The CDR3 length is 13 residues. CDR3 residues: CASSRQNTGELFF. The CDR3 bases are TGTGCCAGCAGTAGACAGAACACCGGGGAGCTGTTTTTT.

The CDR3 DNA is TGTGCCAGCAGCCCCACCAGCGGCTACACCTTC. Translated, it gives CASSPTSGYTF. V gene TRBV9 combines with J gene TRBJ1-2; D ambiguous. Trimming removed 4 bases at V and 8 bases at J, with 9 bases between. This CDR3 region has 11 residues. Germline values: CDR1 SGDLS, CDR2 YYNGEE.

The V gene is TRBV19, the J gene TRBJ2-7; 8 nucleotides agree with TRBD1. V shed 10 bases and J 1 base; nucleotides not matched to a gene: 12. This CDR3 contains 15 residues. Germline loops: CDR1 LNHDA, CDR2 SQIVND (reference sequence). CDR3 sequence (DNA): TGTGCCACCAAGACGAGGACAGGGATTTCCTACGAGCAGTACTTC. Protein product: CATKTRTGISYEQYF.